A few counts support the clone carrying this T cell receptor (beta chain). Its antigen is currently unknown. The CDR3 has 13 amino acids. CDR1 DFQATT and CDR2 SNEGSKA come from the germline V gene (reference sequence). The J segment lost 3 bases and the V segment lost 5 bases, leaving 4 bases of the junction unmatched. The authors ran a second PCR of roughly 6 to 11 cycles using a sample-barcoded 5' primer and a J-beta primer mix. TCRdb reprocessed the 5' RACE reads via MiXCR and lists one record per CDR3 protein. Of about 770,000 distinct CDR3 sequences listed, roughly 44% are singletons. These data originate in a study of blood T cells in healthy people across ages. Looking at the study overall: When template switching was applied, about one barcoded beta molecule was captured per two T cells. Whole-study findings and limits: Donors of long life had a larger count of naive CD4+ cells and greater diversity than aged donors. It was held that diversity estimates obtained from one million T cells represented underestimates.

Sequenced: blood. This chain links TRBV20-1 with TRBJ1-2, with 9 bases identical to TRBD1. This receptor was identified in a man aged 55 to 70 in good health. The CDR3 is CSAVDRGDYGYTF. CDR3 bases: TGCAGTGCTGTGGACAGGGGAGACTATGGCTACACCTTC.